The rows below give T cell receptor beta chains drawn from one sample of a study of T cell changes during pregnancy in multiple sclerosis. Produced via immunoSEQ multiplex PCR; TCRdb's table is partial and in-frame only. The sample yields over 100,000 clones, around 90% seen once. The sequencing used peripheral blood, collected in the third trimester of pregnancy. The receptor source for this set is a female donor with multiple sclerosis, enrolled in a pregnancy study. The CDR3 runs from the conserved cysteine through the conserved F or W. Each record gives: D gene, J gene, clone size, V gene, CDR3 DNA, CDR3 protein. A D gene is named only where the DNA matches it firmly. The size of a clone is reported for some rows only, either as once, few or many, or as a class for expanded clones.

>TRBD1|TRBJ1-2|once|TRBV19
TGTGCCAGTAGTATAGAATACTCCGGGACAGGGGGAGACTATGGCTACACCTTC
CASSIEYSGTGGDYGYTF
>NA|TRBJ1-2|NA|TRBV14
TGTGCCAGCAGCTCCGAGCTAGGGGGCTATGGCTACACCTTC
CASSSELGGYGYTF
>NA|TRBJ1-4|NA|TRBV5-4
TGTGCCAGCAGCTTGGACGGGCCAGGGGAAAAACTGTTTTTT
CASSLDGPGEKLFF
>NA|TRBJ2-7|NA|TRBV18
TGTGCCAGCTCACCCAACGAGCGAGACGAGCAGTACTTC
CASSPNERDEQYF
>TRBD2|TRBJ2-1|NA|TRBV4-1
TGCGCCAGCAGCCAACCGGGACTAGCGGGTGACAATGAGCAGTTCTTC
CASSQPGLAGDNEQFF
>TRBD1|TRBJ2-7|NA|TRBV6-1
TGTGCCAGCCGGGGGGACAGGGGTAACGAGCAGTACTTC
CASRGDRGNEQYF
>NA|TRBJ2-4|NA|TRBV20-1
TGCAGTGCTAGAGATCGACTACTGCAGTACTTC
CSARDRLLQYF
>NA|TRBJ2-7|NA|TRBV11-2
TGTGCCAGCAGCTTAGGAGCCCCCTACGAGCAGTACTTC
CASSLGAPYEQYF
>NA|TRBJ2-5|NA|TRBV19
TGTGCCAGTAGTACATACAGACAGGAATGGATGGGAGAGACCCAGTACTTC
CASSTYRQEWMGETQYF
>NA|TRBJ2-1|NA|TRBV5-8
TGTGCCAGCAGTTTTAGCGTCTTGAGCTCCTACAATGAGCAGTTCTTC
CASSFSVLSSYNEQFF
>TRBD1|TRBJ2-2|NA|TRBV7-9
TGTGCCAGCAGCTCGGGGACAGGGGACGGGGAGCTGTTTTTT
CASSSGTGDGELFF
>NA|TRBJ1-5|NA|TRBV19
TGTGCCAGTAGAGGGGATATCAATCAGCCCCAGCATTTT
CASRGDINQPQHF
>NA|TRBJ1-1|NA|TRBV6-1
TGTGCCAGCAGCCCCACCGGGTCGAACACTGAAGCTTTCTTT
CASSPTGSNTEAFF
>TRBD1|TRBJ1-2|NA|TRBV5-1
TGCGCCAGCAGCTTGGCGACAGGGCCCAACTATGGCTACACCTTC
CASSLATGPNYGYTF
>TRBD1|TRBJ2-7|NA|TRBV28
TGTGCCAGCAGTCCCCGCGGGACAGGGTTTTCCTACGAGCAGTACTTC
CASSPRGTGFSYEQYF
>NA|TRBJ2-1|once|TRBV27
TGTGCCAGCAGTCTTGGGCGACACAATGAGCAGTTCTTC
CASSLGRHNEQFF
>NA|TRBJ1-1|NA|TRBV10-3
TGTGCCATCAGTGAGGGGGGGGGCAGGACTGAAGCTTTCTTT
CAISEGGGRTEAFF